This TCR beta chain was sequenced for a study of T cell repertoires in cytomegalovirus infection (dated by TCRdb to between 2017 and 2020). General notes on the study: Donor HLA type was relevant to the analysis, as public TCR beta signatures indicated carriage of CMV infection together with the matching HLA type. What the research found in general, with its limitations: In both this cohort and an independent cohort of several hundred donors, the cumulative frequency of public TCR beta family members distinguished carriers of CMV infection plus the relevant HLA type. The ex vivo response was dominated by HLA-C-restricted CMV-specific TCR beta clonotypes, which also provided the single most frequent clonotype in two of eight donors.

The CDR3 starts with the cysteine, ends with the phenylalanine, and has 14 residues. The kept DNA is CDR3 alone, 42 bases in frame from the first base. The V end gives up 7 bases and the J end 5 bases, leaving 7 bases in the junction not matched to a gene. Via the germline V gene, CDR1 is MNHEY and CDR2 SVGAGI. This clonotype was detected ten times or more. The specificity of this receptor is unknown. No much larger clone exists at a distance of one base, and base qualities are not known. Sequenced using an Illumina HiSeq 1500. The public reads were reprocessed in TCRdb via fastp at Q25 and MiXCR, keeping in-frame beta chains. All rows with the same CDR3 protein become a single entry with the most common DNA and genes. This sample comprises about 250,000 distinct CDR3 sequences, 9% to 15% of them detected only once. The leading ten clones occupy approximately 1.6% of the sample.

The clonotype originates from a human donor in good health (CMV status not recorded). Some clones in this sample may be carry-over from other donors' samples. The sequenced sample was PBMCs. This chain is built from TRBV6-5 and TRBJ2-5; TRBD1 agrees with 10 junctional bases. The DNA sequence is as follows: TGTGCCAGCACTGAGGACAGGGGGGCCGAGACCCAGTACTTC. It is translated as CASTEDRGAETQYF.